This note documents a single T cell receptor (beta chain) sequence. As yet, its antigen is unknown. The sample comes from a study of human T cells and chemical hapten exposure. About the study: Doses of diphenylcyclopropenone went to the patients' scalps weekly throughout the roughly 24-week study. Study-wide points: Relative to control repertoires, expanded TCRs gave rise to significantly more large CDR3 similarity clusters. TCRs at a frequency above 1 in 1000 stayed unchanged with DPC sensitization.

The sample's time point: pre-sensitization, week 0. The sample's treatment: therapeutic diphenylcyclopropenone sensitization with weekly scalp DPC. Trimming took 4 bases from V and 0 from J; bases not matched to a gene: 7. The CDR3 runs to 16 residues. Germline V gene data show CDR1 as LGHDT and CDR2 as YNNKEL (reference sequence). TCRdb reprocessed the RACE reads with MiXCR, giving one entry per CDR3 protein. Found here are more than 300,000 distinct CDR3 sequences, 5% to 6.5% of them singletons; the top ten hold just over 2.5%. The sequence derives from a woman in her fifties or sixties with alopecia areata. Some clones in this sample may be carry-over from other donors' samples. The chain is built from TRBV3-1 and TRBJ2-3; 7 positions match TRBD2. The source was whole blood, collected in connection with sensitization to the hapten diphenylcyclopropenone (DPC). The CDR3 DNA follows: TGTGCCAGCAGCCGAACTCTAGCGGCAAGCACAGATACGCAGTATTTT. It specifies CASSRTLAASTDTQYF.